The following is a T cell receptor (beta chain) sequence with its context. The target antigen is unknown. These data come from a study of cytomegalovirus exposure and HLA in healthy donors. Broader study findings: Cytomegalovirus-associated status was assigned to 164 TCR beta chains.

V dropped 5 bases and J dropped 7 bases, with 15 bases sitting between them. CDR1 is MNHNS and CDR2 is SASEGT in the germline V gene. The CDR3 totals 15 residues. Profiling relied on immunoSEQ multiplex PCR, and the TCRdb table lists in-frame clones only, not all of them. This table has 110,000 to 150,000 clones, about 90% appearing once. Sequencing input: PBMCs. This sequence joins TRBV6-1 and TRBJ1-6, with TRBD1 as a possible D gene (6 bases). This clonotype was sampled from a young man in good health and CMV-seronegative. In DNA, the CDR3 is TGTGCCAGCAGTACCGAACAGGGTATCAATTCACCCCTCCACTTT. Translated: CASSTEQGINSPLHF.